This T cell receptor beta chain was sequenced for a study of T cell responses to AZD1222 COVID-19 vaccine. With respect to this clone: The antigen is unknown.

Regarding the study as a whole: Repertoires were obtained solely post-peak T cell response. Spike was spanned by vaccine-associated CD4 TCRs, which were dominant at 160-218 and 743-854. Donor demographics were predominantly white British with a female majority; clonal diversity may be underestimated.

The length of the CDR3 is 14 residues. CDR1 SGHRS and CDR2 YFSETQ come from the germline V gene. V dropped 4 bases and J dropped 0 bases, with 11 bases sitting between them. Method: immunoSEQ multiplex PCR; TCRdb's copy keeps in-frame clones and lacks some. This sample carries 150,000 to 200,000 clones, approximately 92% of them seen once, and the ten largest clones take 3.6%. The specimen was peripheral blood, collected 28 days after the second dose of the MenACWY control vaccine. This TCR derives from an adult who received the MenACWY meningococcal vaccine as a control. This rearrangement joins TRBV5-1 to TRBJ2-7, with D perhaps assigned TRBD1 or TRBD2 (5 bases each). The CDR3 nucleotides read TGCGCCAGCAGCGTCTCGGGACCCTCCTACGAGCAGTACTTC. Translation gives CASSVSGPSYEQYF. Based on the CDR3 plus reference TRBV5-1 and TRBJ2-7, the full variable domain is KAGVTQTPRYLIKTRGQQVTLSCSPISGHRSVSWYQQTPGQGLQFLFEYFSETQRNKGNFPGRFSGRQFSNSRSEMNVSTLELGDSALYLCASSVSGPSYEQYFGPGTRLTVT.